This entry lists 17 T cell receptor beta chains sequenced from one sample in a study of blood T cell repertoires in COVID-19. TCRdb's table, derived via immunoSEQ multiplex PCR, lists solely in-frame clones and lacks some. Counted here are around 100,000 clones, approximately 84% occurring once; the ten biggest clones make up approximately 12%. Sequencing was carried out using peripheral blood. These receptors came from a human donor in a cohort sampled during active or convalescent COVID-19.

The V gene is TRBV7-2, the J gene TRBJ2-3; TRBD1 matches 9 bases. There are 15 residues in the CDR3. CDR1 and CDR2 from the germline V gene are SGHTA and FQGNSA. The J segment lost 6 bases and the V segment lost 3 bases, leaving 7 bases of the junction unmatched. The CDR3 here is CASSFVQGAADTQYF. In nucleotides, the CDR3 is TGTGCCAGCAGCTTTGTACAGGGGGCTGCCGATACGCAGTATTTT.

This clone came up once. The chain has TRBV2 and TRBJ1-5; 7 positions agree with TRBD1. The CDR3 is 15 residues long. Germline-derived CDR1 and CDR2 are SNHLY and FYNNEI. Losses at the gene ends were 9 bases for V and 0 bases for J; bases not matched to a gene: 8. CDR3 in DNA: TGTGCCAGTTCCGGGACAGCCTATAGCAATCAGCCCCAGCATTTT. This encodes CASSGTAYSNQPQHF.

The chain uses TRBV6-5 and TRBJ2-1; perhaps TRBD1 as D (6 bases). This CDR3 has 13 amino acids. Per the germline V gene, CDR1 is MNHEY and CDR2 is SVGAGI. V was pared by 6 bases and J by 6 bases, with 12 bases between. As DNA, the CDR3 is TGTGCCAGCAGACCAACAGGGTCCAATGAGCAGTTCTTC. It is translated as CASRPTGSNEQFF.

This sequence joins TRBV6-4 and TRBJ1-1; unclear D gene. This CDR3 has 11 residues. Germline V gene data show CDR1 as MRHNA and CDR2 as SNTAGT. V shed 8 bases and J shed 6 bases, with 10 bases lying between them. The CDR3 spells CASASGSEAFF. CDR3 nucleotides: TGTGCCAGCGCGAGCGGCTCTGAAGCTTTCTTT.

This CDR3 is CASSQDLRGSGTGELFF. The CDR3 region has the DNA TGTGCCAGCAGCCAAGATTTGAGGGGGTCGGGCACCGGGGAGCTGTTTTTT. The chain links TRBV11-3 to TRBJ2-2; D is possibly TRBD1 (6 bases). The CDR3 spans 17 residues. V lost 5 bases, J lost 4 bases, and 20 bases lay in between. Germline loops: CDR1 SGHNT, CDR2 YENEEA.

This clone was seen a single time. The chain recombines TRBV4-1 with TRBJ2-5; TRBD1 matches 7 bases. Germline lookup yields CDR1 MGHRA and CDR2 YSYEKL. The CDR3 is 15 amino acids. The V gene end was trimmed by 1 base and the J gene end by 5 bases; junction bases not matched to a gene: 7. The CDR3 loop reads CASSQVERGQETQYF. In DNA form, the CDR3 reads TGCGCCAGCAGCCAAGTGGAGAGGGGGCAGGAGACCCAGTACTTC.

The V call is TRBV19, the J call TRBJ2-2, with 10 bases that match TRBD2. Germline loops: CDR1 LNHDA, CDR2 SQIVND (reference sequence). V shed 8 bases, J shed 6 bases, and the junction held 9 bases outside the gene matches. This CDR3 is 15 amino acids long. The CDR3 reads CASYIERGGAGELFF. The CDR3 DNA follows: TGTGCCAGTTACATCGAGCGGGGGGGAGCCGGGGAGCTGTTTTTT.

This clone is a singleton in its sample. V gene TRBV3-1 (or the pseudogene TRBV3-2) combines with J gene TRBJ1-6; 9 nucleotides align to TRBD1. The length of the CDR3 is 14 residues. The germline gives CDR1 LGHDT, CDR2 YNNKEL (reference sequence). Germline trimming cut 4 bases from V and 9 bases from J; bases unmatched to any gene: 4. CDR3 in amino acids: CASSLGQGISPLHF. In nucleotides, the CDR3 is TGTGCCAGCAGCCTGGGACAGGGCATTTCACCCCTCCACTTT.

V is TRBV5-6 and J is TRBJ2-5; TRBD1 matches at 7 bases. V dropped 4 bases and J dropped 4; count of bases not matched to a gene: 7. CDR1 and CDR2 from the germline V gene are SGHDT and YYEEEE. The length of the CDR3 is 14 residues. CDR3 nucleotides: TGTGCCAGCAGCCCGGTCTACAGGGGAGAGACCCAGTACTTC. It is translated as CASSPVYRGETQYF.

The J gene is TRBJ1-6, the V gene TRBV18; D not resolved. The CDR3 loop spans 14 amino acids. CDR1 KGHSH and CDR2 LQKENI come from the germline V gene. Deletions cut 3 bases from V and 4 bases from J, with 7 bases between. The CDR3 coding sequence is TGTGCCAGCTCACCCTCCGTTTATAATTCACCCCTCCACTTT. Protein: CASSPSVYNSPLHF.

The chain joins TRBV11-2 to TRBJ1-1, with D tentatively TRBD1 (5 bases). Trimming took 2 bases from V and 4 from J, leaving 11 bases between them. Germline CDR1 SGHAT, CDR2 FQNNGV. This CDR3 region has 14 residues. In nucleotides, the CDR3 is TGTGCCAGCAGCTTAAATATGGGGGGCACTGAAGCTTTCTTT. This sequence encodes CASSLNMGGTEAFF. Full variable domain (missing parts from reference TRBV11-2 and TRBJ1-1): EAGVAQSPRYKIIEKRQSVAFWCNPISGHATLYWYQQILGQGPKLLIQFQNNGVVDDSQLPKDRFSAERLKGVDSTLKIQPAKLEDSAVYLCASSLNMGGTEAFFGQGTRLTVV.

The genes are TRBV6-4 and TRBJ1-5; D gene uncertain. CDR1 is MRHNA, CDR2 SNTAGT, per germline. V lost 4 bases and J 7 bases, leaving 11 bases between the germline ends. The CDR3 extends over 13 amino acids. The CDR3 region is CASSVESTQPQHF. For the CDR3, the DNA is TGTGCCAGCAGTGTAGAATCTACCCAGCCCCAGCATTTT.

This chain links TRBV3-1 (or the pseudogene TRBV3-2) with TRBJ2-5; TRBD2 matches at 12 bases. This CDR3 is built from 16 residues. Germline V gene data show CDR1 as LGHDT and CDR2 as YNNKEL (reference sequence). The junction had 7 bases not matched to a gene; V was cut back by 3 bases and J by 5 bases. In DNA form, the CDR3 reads TGTGCCAGCAGCCACCTTCTAGCGGGGGGGCGGGAGACCCAGTACTTC. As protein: CASSHLLAGGRETQYF.

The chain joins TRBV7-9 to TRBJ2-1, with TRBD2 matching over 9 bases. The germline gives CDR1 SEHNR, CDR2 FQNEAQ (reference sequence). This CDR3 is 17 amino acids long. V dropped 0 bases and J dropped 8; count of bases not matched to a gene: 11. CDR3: CASSLAGAGLAVHEQFF. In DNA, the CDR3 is TGTGCCAGCAGCTTAGCTGGAGCGGGACTAGCTGTCCATGAGCAGTTCTTC.

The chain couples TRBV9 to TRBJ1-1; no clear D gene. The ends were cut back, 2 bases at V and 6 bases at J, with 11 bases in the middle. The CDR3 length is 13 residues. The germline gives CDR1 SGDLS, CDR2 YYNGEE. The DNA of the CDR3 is TGTGCCAGCAGCGTCACGGTTGAGGCTGAAGCTTTCTTT. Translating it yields CASSVTVEAEAFF.

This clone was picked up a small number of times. DNA for the CDR3: TGCGCCAGCAGGGTGACAGGCCTGAACACTGAAGCTTTCTTT. Protein: CASRVTGLNTEAFF. The genes are TRBV5-1 and TRBJ1-1; D may be TRBD1 (6 bases). This CDR3 has 14 residues. Germline V gene lookup returns CDR1 SGHRS and CDR2 YFSETQ. Trimming took 5 bases from V and 0 from J, leaving 11 bases between them.

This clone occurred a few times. In nucleotides, the CDR3 is TGTGCCAGTAGTGTCTACAGGGACCAGCCCCAGCATTTT. Amino acids: CASSVYRDQPQHF. The J gene is TRBJ1-5, the V gene TRBV19; TRBD1 is a possible D gene (6 bases). The V gene lost 5 bases and the J gene lost 7 bases, with 12 bases spanning the gap. Germline V gene lookup returns CDR1 LNHDA and CDR2 SQIVND (reference sequence). This CDR3 has 13 amino acids.